These T cell receptor beta chains were read from a single sample in a study of spatial heterogeneity in lung cancer. From the 5' RACE reads, TCRdb called clonotypes with MiXCR, one entry per CDR3 protein. The sample lists about 3,400 distinct CDR3 sequences; approximately 6% were seen once. Sample: lung tumor tissue, taken at surgery. Every receptor here comes from a female donor with early-stage non-small cell lung cancer. The CDR3 runs from the conserved cysteine through the conserved F or W. The order of the fields is J gene, D gene, clone size, CDR3 length, V gene, CDR3 protein, CDR3 DNA. A D gene is named only where the DNA matches it firmly. Size is stated for part of the rows, as once, few or many counts, or as a class when the clone is expanded.

TRBJ2-1,.,medium-sized,15,TRBV5-1,CASSLVMGEYNEQFF,TGCGCCAGCAGCTTGGTCATGGGAGAGTACAATGAGCAGTTCTTC
TRBJ1-2,.,medium-sized,13,TRBV5-1,CASSFGAGYGYTF,TGCGCCAGCAGCTTTGGGGCTGGCTATGGCTACACCTTC
TRBJ1-2,TRBD1,medium-sized,15,TRBV18,CASSPRAGQAVGYTF,TGTGCCAGCTCACCACGGGCGGGACAGGCTGTTGGCTACACCTTC
TRBJ2-1,TRBD2,many,12,TRBV12-3/TRBV12-4,CASTLGGNEQFF,TGTGCCAGCACCCTCGGGGGGAATGAGCAGTTCTTC
TRBJ2-2,TRBD1,medium-sized,15,TRBV3-1,CASSLDRGNTGELFF,TGTGCCAGCAGCCTTGACAGGGGGAACACCGGGGAGCTGTTTTTT
TRBJ2-1,TRBD2,.,15,TRBV5-5,CASSLLADSYNEQFF,TGTGCCAGCAGCTTGCTAGCGGACTCCTACAATGAGCAGTTCTTC
TRBJ2-5,.,.,14,TRBV5-1,CASSMTGAGETQYF,TGCGCCAGCAGCATGACAGGAGCCGGTGAGACCCAGTACTTC
TRBJ2-3,.,medium-sized,15,TRBV9,CASAVDWGSTDTQYF,TGTGCCAGCGCGGTAGATTGGGGGAGCACAGATACGCAGTATTTT
TRBJ2-3,.,.,16,TRBV20-1,CSARDIGIAYPDTQYF,TGCAGTGCTAGAGACATTGGCATCGCCTACCCAGATACGCAGTATTTT
TRBJ2-6,.,many,17,TRBV28,CASSDIQGVTGANVLTF,TGTGCCAGCAGTGATATACAGGGAGTAACTGGGGCCAACGTCCTGACTTTC
TRBJ2-2,TRBD1,medium-sized,12,TRBV6-6,CASTQGTGELFF,TGTGCCAGCACACAGGGGACCGGGGAGCTGTTTTTT
TRBJ2-3,TRBD2,medium-sized,14,TRBV7-2,CASSRVGGTDTQYF,TGTGCCAGCAGCCGAGTGGGAGGGACAGATACGCAGTATTTT
TRBJ2-1,TRBD2,medium-sized,20,TRBV7-9,CASSPLLGLAGVSSYNEQFF,TGTGCCAGCAGCCCCCTTTTGGGACTAGCGGGAGTCAGCTCCTACAATGAGCAGTTCTTC
TRBJ2-7,.,medium-sized,12,TRBV7-8,CASGHRGSEQYF,TGTGCCAGCGGACACCGGGGAAGCGAGCAGTACTTC
TRBJ2-3,TRBD1,medium-sized,14,TRBV28,CASRARDRADTQYF,TGTGCCAGCAGGGCGAGGGACAGGGCGGATACGCAGTATTTT
TRBJ1-1,.,medium-sized,14,TRBV20-1,CSAAAQRSNTEAFF,TGCAGTGCCGCTGCACAGAGATCGAACACTGAAGCTTTCTTT
TRBJ1-5,TRBD1,medium-sized,14,TRBV18,CASSIQGLDQPQHF,TGTGCCAGCTCAATACAGGGGTTGGATCAGCCCCAGCATTTT
TRBJ1-5,.,many,13,TRBV19,CASGGASNQPQHF,TGTGCCAGTGGCGGGGCTAGCAATCAGCCCCAGCATTTT
TRBJ2-1,TRBD2,many,15,TRBV7-2,CASSFSGSIGNEQFF,TGTGCCAGCAGCTTCAGCGGGAGTATCGGCAATGAGCAGTTCTTC
TRBJ2-1,TRBD2,medium-sized,18,TRBV27,CASSSASGRVFIYNEQFF,TGTGCCAGCAGTTCCGCTAGCGGGAGGGTTTTTATCTACAATGAGCAGTTCTTC
TRBJ1-2,TRBD1,medium-sized,15,TRBV20-1,CSARDRWDRGPGYTF,TGCAGTGCTAGAGATAGATGGGACAGGGGGCCTGGCTACACCTTC
TRBJ1-1,.,many,14,TRBV20-1,CSARGVVRDTEAFF,TGCAGTGCTAGAGGGGTAGTAAGGGACACTGAAGCTTTCTTT
TRBJ2-7,TRBD1,many,15,TRBV28,CASRPGTDFDHEQYF,TGTGCCAGCAGGCCCGGGACAGATTTTGACCACGAGCAGTACTTC
TRBJ2-6,TRBD2,many,23,TRBV6-2/TRBV6-3,CASKRFPGTSGRAPGSGANVLTF,TGTGCCAGCAAGAGGTTCCCGGGGACGAGCGGGAGGGCCCCTGGCTCTGGGGCCAACGTCCTGACTTTC
TRBJ2-3,.,medium-sized,15,TRBV5-1,CASRLGARATDTQYF,TGCGCCAGCAGGCTAGGAGCGCGGGCCACAGATACGCAGTATTTT
TRBJ2-2,TRBD1,medium-sized,15,TRBV27,CASTSLQGGFGELFF,TGTGCCAGCACCTCCCTACAGGGGGGCTTTGGGGAGCTGTTTTTT
TRBJ2-5,TRBD2,few,17,TRBV25-1,CASSDGLAGGPRETQYF,TGTGCCAGCAGTGACGGACTAGCGGGAGGGCCCCGGGAGACCCAGTACTTC
TRBJ1-2,.,.,13,TRBV20-1,CSARIGTNYGYTF,TGCAGTGCTAGAATCGGGACAAACTATGGCTACACCTTC
TRBJ2-7,.,many,15,TRBV5-5,CASSLERNSRGEQYF,TGTGCCAGCAGCTTGGAACGGAATAGCCGGGGGGAGCAGTACTTC
TRBJ2-7,.,medium-sized,12,TRBV29-1,CSVGDNAYEQYF,TGCAGCGTCGGGGACAATGCCTACGAGCAGTACTTC
TRBJ2-5,.,medium-sized,14,TRBV27,CASSPTRGYGTQYF,TGTGCCAGCAGTCCGACGAGAGGGTATGGGACCCAGTACTTC
TRBJ2-1,.,.,13,TRBV19,CASSTGVTSSQFF,TGTGCCAGTAGTACAGGGGTCACTTCTTCGCAGTTCTTC
TRBJ2-4,.,.,14,TRBV13,CASSPGLAKNIQYF,TGTGCCAGCAGCCCGGGGTTAGCCAAAAACATTCAGTACTTC
TRBJ2-1,TRBD2,medium-sized,14,TRBV11-3,CASSFAGGSNEQFF,TGTGCCAGCAGCTTCGCGGGAGGGTCCAATGAGCAGTTCTTC
TRBJ1-1,.,medium-sized,14,TRBV4-3,CASSQVGGNTEAFF,TGCGCCAGCAGCCAAGTAGGGGGGAACACTGAAGCTTTCTTT
TRBJ2-7,TRBD2,medium-sized,15,TRBV9,CASSPRDSGIHEQYF,TGTGCCAGCAGCCCTCGAGATAGCGGGATTCACGAGCAGTACTTC
TRBJ1-3,.,medium-sized,16,TRBV19,CASSTHRDSYGNTIYF,TGTGCCAGTAGTACCCATAGAGACAGCTACGGAAACACCATATATTTT
TRBJ1-5,.,medium-sized,16,TRBV6-1,CASSAQLGVTNQPQHF,TGTGCCAGCAGTGCCCAGCTGGGGGTTACCAATCAGCCCCAGCATTTT
TRBJ1-5,TRBD1,medium-sized,17,TRBV27,CASSSLSSGTGNQPQHF,TGTGCCAGCAGTTCCCTCTCCTCCGGGACAGGCAATCAGCCCCAGCATTTT
TRBJ1-4,.,many,12,TRBV30,CAWTRAGEKLFF,TGTGCCTGGACGAGGGCGGGTGAAAAACTGTTTTTT
TRBJ1-6,.,medium-sized,15,TRBV10-3,CAISEQGPSNSPLHF,TGTGCCATCAGTGAGCAGGGACCGTCCAATTCACCCCTCCACTTT
TRBJ2-3,.,medium-sized,13,TRBV7-2,CASRGSFADTQYF,TGTGCCAGCAGGGGGAGCTTCGCAGATACGCAGTATTTT
TRBJ1-1,TRBD1,medium-sized,14,TRBV6-6,CASSVQGARAEAFF,TGTGCCAGCAGCGTACAGGGGGCTAGGGCTGAAGCTTTCTTT
TRBJ2-3,TRBD2,medium-sized,15,TRBV5-1,CASSLTSGSSDTQYF,TGCGCCAGCAGCTTGACTAGCGGGAGTTCAGATACGCAGTATTTT
TRBJ2-1,TRBD1,.,11,TRBV25-1,CASTRDRGMFF,TGTGCCAGCACTAGGGACAGGGGGATGTTCTTC
TRBJ2-4,.,medium-sized,13,TRBV5-4,CASSQGGKNIQYF,TGTGCCAGCAGCCAGGGAGGCAAAAACATTCAGTACTTC
TRBJ1-5,TRBD1,medium-sized,15,TRBV19,CASSIGGTGRQPQHF,TGTGCCAGTAGTATAGGGGGGACAGGGAGGCAGCCCCAGCATTTT
TRBJ2-1,.,many,14,TRBV5-1,CASSEEGGYNEQFF,TGCGCCAGCAGCGAAGAGGGCGGGTACAATGAGCAGTTCTTC
TRBJ2-1,.,many,12,TRBV12-3/TRBV12-4,CASSLGLNEQFF,TGTGCCAGCAGTCTGGGACTCAATGAGCAGTTCTTC
TRBJ2-1,.,medium-sized,18,TRBV3-1,CASSQDPSSGTIIGEQFF,TGTGCCAGCAGCCAAGACCCGTCTTCGGGCACGATAATCGGTGAGCAGTTCTTC
TRBJ2-3,TRBD1,medium-sized,15,TRBV20-1,CSAGIRDRAKDTQYF,TGCAGTGCTGGAATTAGGGACAGGGCGAAAGATACGCAGTATTTT
TRBJ2-3,TRBD2,medium-sized,15,TRBV4-2,CASSPAGGLVDTQYF,TGTGCCAGCAGCCCAGCGGGAGGGCTTGTAGATACGCAGTATTTT
TRBJ2-1,TRBD2,medium-sized,17,TRBV5-1,CASSLEGLAGSYNEQFF,TGCGCCAGCAGCTTGGAGGGCCTAGCGGGAAGCTACAATGAGCAGTTCTTC
TRBJ1-6,.,medium-sized,15,TRBV5-1,CASSLDPGINSPLHF,TGCGCCAGCAGCTTGGATCCAGGGATAAATTCACCCCTCCACTTT
TRBJ2-2,.,medium-sized,15,TRBV5-1,CASSLDGFSTGELFF,TGCGCCAGCAGCTTGGATGGGTTTAGTACCGGGGAGCTGTTTTTT